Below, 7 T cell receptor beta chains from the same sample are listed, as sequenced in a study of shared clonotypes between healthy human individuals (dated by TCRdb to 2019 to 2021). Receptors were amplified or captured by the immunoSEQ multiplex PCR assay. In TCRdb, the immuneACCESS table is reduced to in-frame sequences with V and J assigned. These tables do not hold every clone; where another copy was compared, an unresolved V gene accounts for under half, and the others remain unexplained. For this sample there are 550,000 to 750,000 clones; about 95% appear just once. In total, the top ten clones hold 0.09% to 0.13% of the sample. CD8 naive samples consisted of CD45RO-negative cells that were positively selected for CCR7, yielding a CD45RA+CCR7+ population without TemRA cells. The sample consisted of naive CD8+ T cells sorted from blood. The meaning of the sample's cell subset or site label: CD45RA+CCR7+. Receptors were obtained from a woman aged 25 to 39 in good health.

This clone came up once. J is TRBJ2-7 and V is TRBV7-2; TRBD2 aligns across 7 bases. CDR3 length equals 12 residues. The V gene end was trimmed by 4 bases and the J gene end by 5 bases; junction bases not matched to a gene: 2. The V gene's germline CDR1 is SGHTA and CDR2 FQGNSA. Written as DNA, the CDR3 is TGTGCCAGCAGCTCCCGGGGGGACGAGCAGTACTTC. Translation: CASSSRGDEQYF.

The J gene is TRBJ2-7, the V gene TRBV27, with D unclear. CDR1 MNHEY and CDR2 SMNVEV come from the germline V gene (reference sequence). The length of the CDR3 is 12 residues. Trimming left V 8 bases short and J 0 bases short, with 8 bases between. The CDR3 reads CASGWTSYEQYF. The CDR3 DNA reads TGTGCCAGCGGGTGGACCTCCTACGAGCAGTACTTC.

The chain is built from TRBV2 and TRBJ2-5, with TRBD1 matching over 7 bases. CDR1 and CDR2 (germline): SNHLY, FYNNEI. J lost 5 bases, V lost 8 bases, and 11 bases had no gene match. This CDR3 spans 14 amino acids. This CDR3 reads CASDTGQVGETQYF. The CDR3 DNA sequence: TGTGCCAGCGATACAGGACAGGTTGGGGAGACCCAGTACTTC.

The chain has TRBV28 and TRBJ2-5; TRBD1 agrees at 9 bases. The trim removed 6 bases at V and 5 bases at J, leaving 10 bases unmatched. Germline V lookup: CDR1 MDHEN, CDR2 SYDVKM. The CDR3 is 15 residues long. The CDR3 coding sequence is TGTGCCAGCAGCCCCGGGACAGGGACGAGGGAGACCCAGTACTTC. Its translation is CASSPGTGTRETQYF.

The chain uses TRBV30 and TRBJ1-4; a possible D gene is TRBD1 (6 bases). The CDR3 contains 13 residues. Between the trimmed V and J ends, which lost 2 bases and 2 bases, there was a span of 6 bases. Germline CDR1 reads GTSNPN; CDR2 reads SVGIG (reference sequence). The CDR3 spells CAWSQGTNEKLFF. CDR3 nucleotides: TGTGCCTGGAGTCAGGGGACTAATGAAAAACTGTTTTTT.

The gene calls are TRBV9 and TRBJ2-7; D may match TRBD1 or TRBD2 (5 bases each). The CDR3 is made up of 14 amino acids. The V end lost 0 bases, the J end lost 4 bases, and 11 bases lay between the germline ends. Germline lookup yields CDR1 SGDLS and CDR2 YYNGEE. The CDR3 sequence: CASSVGDRLYEQYF. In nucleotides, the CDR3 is TGTGCCAGCAGCGTAGGGGACCGCTTATACGAGCAGTACTTC.

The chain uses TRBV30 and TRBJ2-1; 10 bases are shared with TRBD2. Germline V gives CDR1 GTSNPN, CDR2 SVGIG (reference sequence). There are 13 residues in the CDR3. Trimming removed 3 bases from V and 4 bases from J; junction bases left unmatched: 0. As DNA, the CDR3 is TGTGCCTGGAGGACTAGCGGGTACAATGAGCAGTTCTTC. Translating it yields CAWRTSGYNEQFF. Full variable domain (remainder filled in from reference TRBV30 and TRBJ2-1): SQTIHQWPATLVQPVGSPLSLECTVEGTSNPNLYWYRQAAGRGLQLLFYSVGIGQISSEVPQNLSASRPQDRQFILSSKKLLLSDSGFYLCAWRTSGYNEQFFGPGTRLTVL.